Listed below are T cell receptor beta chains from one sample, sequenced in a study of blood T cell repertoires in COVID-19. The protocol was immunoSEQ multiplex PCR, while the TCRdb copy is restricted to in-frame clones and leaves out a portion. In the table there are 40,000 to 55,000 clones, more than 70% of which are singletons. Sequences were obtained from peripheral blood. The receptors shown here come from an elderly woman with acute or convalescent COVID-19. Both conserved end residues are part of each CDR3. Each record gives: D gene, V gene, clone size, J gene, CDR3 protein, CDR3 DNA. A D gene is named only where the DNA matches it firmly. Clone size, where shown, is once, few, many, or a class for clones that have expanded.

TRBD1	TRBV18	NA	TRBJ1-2	CASSPTGTGYGYTF	TGTGCCAGCTCACCAACAGGGACAGGCTATGGCTACACCTTC
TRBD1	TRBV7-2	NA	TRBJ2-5	CASSMGQAKETQYF	TGTGCCAGCAGCATGGGACAGGCGAAAGAGACCCAGTACTTC
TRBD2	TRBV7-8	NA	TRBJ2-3	CASSDLLAGRDTQYF	TGTGCCAGCAGCGACCTACTAGCGGGGCGGGATACGCAGTATTTT
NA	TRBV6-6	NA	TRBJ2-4	CASSPLAPGTNIQYF	TGTGCCAGCAGCCCCCTGGCGCCGGGTACAAACATTCAGTACTTC
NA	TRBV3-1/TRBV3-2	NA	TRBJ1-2	CASSQLTANYGYTF	TGTGCCAGCAGCCAATTGACAGCTAACTATGGCTACACCTTC
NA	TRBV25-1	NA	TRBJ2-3	CASSEYGGGTDTQYF	TGTGCCAGCAGTGAATATGGCGGGGGCACAGATACGCAGTATTTT
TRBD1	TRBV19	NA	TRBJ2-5	CASSPSSGRGLGETQYF	TGTGCCAGTAGCCCATCAAGTGGCAGGGGGCTGGGAGAGACCCAGTACTTC
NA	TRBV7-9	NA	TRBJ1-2	CASSLELYGYTF	TGTGCCAGCAGCTTAGAACTGTATGGCTACACCTTC
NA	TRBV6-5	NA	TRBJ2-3	CASRELTSTDTQYF	TGTGCCAGCAGGGAGTTGACTAGCACAGATACGCAGTATTTT
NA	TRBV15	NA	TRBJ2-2	CATSTGANTGELFF	TGTGCCACCAGCACAGGGGCGAACACCGGGGAGCTGTTTTTT
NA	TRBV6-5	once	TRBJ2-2	CATSPSRTGELFF	TGTGCCACCTCCCCAAGCCGCACCGGGGAGCTGTTTTTT
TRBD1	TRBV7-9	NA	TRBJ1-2	CASSLTGVDGYTF	TGTGCCAGCAGCTTAACAGGGGTCGATGGCTACACCTTC
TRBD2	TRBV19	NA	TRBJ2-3	CASTPGSGGTDTQYF	TGTGCCAGTACCCCCGGCAGCGGGGGCACAGATACGCAGTATTTT
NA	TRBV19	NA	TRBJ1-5	CASSGSNQPQHF	TGTGCCAGTAGTGGCTCCAATCAGCCCCAGCATTTT
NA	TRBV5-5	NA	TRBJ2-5	CASSPRAIQETQYF	TGTGCCAGCAGCCCCCGCGCGATCCAAGAGACCCAGTACTTC
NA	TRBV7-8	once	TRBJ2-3	CASSTTTDTQYF	TGTGCCAGCAGCACAACGACAGATACGCAGTATTTT
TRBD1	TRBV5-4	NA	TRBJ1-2	CASSSPGQGYYGYTF	TGTGCCAGCAGCTCCCCGGGACAGGGGTACTATGGCTACACCTTC
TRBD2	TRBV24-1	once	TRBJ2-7	CATSDSRLAGTYEQYF	TGTGCCACCAGTGATTCTCGACTAGCGGGGACCTACGAGCAGTACTTC
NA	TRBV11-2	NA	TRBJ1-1	CASSLNPRGPEAFF	TGTGCCAGCAGCTTAAACCCCAGGGGCCCTGAAGCTTTCTTT